These T cell receptor beta chains were read from a single sample in a study of cytomegalovirus exposure and HLA in healthy donors. Profiling relied on immunoSEQ multiplex PCR, and the TCRdb table lists in-frame clones only, not all of them. This table has roughly 120,000 clones, around 77% appearing once. Sequencing was performed on PBMCs. The receptors come from a middle-aged woman in good health and CMV-seropositive. The CDR3 runs from the conserved cysteine through the conserved F or W. The D gene is left open where the match is weak.

J gene | D gene | V gene | CDR3 protein
TRBJ1-5 | NA | TRBV6-1 | CASSPSRGSNQPQHF
TRBJ2-1 | TRBD2 | TRBV5-1 | CASSLVTSGSIDEQFF
TRBJ2-7 | TRBD2 | TRBV6-1 | CASDRLAGGYEQYF
TRBJ1-5 | NA | TRBV6-1 | CASSPDHSNQPRHF
TRBJ2-7 | NA | TRBV6-5 | CASKTGPIYEQYF
TRBJ2-7 | TRBD1 | TRBV30 | CAWSQGAGGSREQYF
TRBJ2-7 | TRBD2 | TRBV4-1 | CASSQVATSGPYEQYF
TRBJ2-1 | TRBD2 | TRBV19 | CASSILAGHNEQFF
TRBJ2-1 | TRBD2 | TRBV7-7 | CASSPGLASHNEQFF
TRBJ2-5 | TRBD2 | TRBV28 | CASSSKGTSGRIRETQYF
TRBJ1-2 | NA | TRBV6-5 | CASSYIGGDYTF
TRBJ1-2 | NA | TRBV7-2 | CASSLALSNGYTF
TRBJ1-5 | TRBD1 | TRBV13 | CASSFAGRGRDQPQHF
TRBJ2-2 | NA | TRBV5-4 | CASSRPGTTNTGELFF
TRBJ2-1 | TRBD1 | TRBV5-6 | CASSLGTGVEQFF
TRBJ2-1 | TRBD2 | TRBV5-6 | CASSSLGSGGNEQFF